The 5 T cell receptor beta chains listed next were all sequenced from one sample in a study of cytomegalovirus exposure and HLA in healthy donors. The PCR had 60 Vbeta and 13 Jbeta primers. TCRdb keeps only in-frame clones here, not all; method: immunoSEQ multiplex PCR. The sample lists some 170,000 clones; about 72% were seen once. Sequencing used PBMCs. Receptors originate from a human donor in good health.

CDR3 region: CASSPQANSNQPQHF. In DNA form, the CDR3 reads TGTGCCAGCAGTCCCCAGGCAAATAGCAATCAGCCCCAGCATTTT. The V and J genes are TRBV5-5 and TRBJ1-5; D is ambiguous. The CDR3 is 15 amino acids. V dropped 5 bases and J dropped 0 bases, with 12 bases sitting between them. Germline CDR1 and CDR2: SGHKS and YYEKEE (reference sequence).

This clone was counted between two and nine times. This chain connects TRBV5-1 to TRBJ1-5, with unresolved D. Germline CDR1 reads SGHRS; CDR2 reads YFSETQ. Trimming took 0 bases from V and 4 from J, leaving 20 bases between them. This CDR3 is built from 18 residues. The CDR3 nucleotides read TGCGCCAGCAGCTTGGACCCTCTTCTGACTGAACCTAATCAGCCCCAGCATTTT. Translated, it gives CASSLDPLLTEPNQPQHF.

The chain joins TRBV13 to TRBJ2-5, with 8 bases identical to TRBD1. Trimming removed 5 bases from V and 0 bases from J; junction bases left unmatched: 8. This CDR3 has 16 amino acids. CDR1 PRHDT and CDR2 FYEKMQ come from the germline V gene (reference sequence). The CDR3 here is CASSPGTGGYQETQYF. The CDR3 DNA sequence: TGTGCCAGCAGCCCCGGGACAGGAGGATACCAAGAGACCCAGTACTTC.

V is TRBV19 and J is TRBJ1-2; 7 nucleotides align to TRBD1. Per the germline V gene, CDR1 is LNHDA and CDR2 is SQIVND (reference sequence). The CDR3 extends over 15 amino acids. Trimming at V came to 5 bases and at J to 3 bases, leaving 9 bases not matched to a gene. The CDR3 DNA sequence: TGTGCCAGTAGTGAAGACAGGGACGGCGACTATGGCTACACCTTC. Its protein is CASSEDRDGDYGYTF.

J is TRBJ2-2 and V is TRBV19; D may be TRBD2 (5 bases). The V and J ends lost 1 base and 2 bases respectively, with 11 bases between them. The CDR3 runs to 16 residues. Germline V lookup: CDR1 LNHDA, CDR2 SQIVND (reference sequence). CDR3 loop: CASSIAPGSNTGELFF. In nucleotides, the CDR3 is TGTGCCAGTAGTATAGCCCCGGGGTCAAACACCGGGGAGCTGTTTTTT.